This is a list of T cell receptor beta chains from one sample in a study of cytomegalovirus exposure and HLA in healthy donors. Profiling relied on immunoSEQ multiplex PCR, and the TCRdb table lists in-frame clones only, not all of them. Here the sample spans fewer than 200,000 clones, 82% being singletons. Sequencing was done on a sample of PBMCs. The origin of the receptors is a male donor in good health and CMV-seronegative. Both conserved end residues are part of each CDR3. D genes are given only for firm matches. Part of the rows lack a size; the others show once, few, many or a class for expanded clones.

d_call j_call v_call clone_size cdr3_nt cdr3_aa
NA TRBJ2-7 TRBV9 NA TGTGCCAGCAGCTCGGGACTCTTCTACGAGCAGTACTTC CASSSGLFYEQYF
NA TRBJ2-1 TRBV27 NA TGTGCCAGCAGTTTAGGGCAGGGATTGAACAATGAGCAGTTCTTC CASSLGQGLNNEQFF
NA TRBJ1-2 TRBV7-3 NA TGTGCCAGCAGCTCACCAGGCCCTGGAGGCTATGGCTACACCTTC CASSSPGPGGYGYTF
TRBD1 TRBJ1-4 TRBV4-2 NA TGTGCCAGCAGCCAGGGGACAGGGAATGAAAAACTGTTTTTT CASSQGTGNEKLFF
TRBD1 TRBJ2-1 TRBV4-1 NA TGCGCCAGCAGCCAAGACAGGGGGCCCCACAATGAGCAGTTCTTC CASSQDRGPHNEQFF
NA TRBJ2-5 TRBV5-1 NA TGCGCCAGCCACGGGGAGACCCAGTACTTC CASHGETQYF
NA TRBJ2-7 TRBV6-5 few TGTGCCAGCAGTTACTCCCGGACACATCAGGAGCAGTACTTC CASSYSRTHQEQYF
NA TRBJ1-5 TRBV2 NA TGTGCCAGCAGTGGGCTCTCGGGTGATCAGCCCCAGCATTTT CASSGLSGDQPQHF
TRBD2 TRBJ2-7 TRBV5-1 NA TGCGCCAGCAGCTTATCCTCTAGCGGGACCCACGAGCAGTACTTC CASSLSSSGTHEQYF
NA TRBJ2-3 TRBV7-2 NA TGTGCCAGCAGCTTAGTGGGGAGTGGGGCGGGAAATACGCAGTATTTT CASSLVGSGAGNTQYF
NA TRBJ1-2 TRBV11-2 few TGTGCCAGCAGTCATCAGACAGTCACGAATTATGGCTACACCTTC CASSHQTVTNYGYTF
TRBD1 TRBJ2-1 TRBV19 once TGTGCCAGTAGTATTCGACAGGGGAGTTTGGTGGATGAGCAGTTCTTC CASSIRQGSLVDEQFF
TRBD1 TRBJ2-1 TRBV29-1 NA TGCAGCGTTCCGGGACAGGGGTATGAGCAGTTCTTC CSVPGQGYEQFF
TRBD2 TRBJ2-7 TRBV10-3 NA TGTGCCGCCGGACTAGCGGGGGACCCCTACGAGCAGTACTTC CAAGLAGDPYEQYF
NA TRBJ2-7 TRBV30 NA TGTGCCTGGAGTGCCCCCAGGGAAACGTACGAGCAGTACTTC CAWSAPRETYEQYF
NA TRBJ1-4 TRBV7-9 NA TGTTCCAGCAGCACGGGACACCCCTCGACTAATGAAAAACTGTTTTTT CSSSTGHPSTNEKLFF
NA TRBJ2-7 TRBV27 NA TGTGCCAGCAGTTACAGGGACTCCTACGAGCAGTACTTC CASSYRDSYEQYF
NA TRBJ2-1 TRBV29-1 few TGCAGCGTTGAACATTACAATGAGCAGTTCTTC CSVEHYNEQFF
NA TRBJ2-2 TRBV6-5 NA TGTGCCAGCAGTCAATATGCAGGGTACACCGGGGAGCTGTTTTTT CASSQYAGYTGELFF
NA TRBJ1-1 TRBV5-5 NA TGTGCCAGCAGCCTACTGAGCGGAAACCTAGCTTTCTTT CASSLLSGNLAFF
NA TRBJ1-5 TRBV29-1 NA TGCAGCGTTGGGGACAACCTTGACAGCAAGCCCCAGCATTTT CSVGDNLDSKPQHF
NA TRBJ2-3 TRBV7-9 few TGTGCCAGCAGAAGCTCCGAGGCGGCTAGCACAGATACGCAGTATTTT CASRSSEAASTDTQYF
NA TRBJ2-7 TRBV6-5 NA TGTGCCAGCACCAGCCTCACCCACTCCTACGAGCGGTACTTC CASTSLTHSYERYF
TRBD1 TRBJ2-5 TRBV6-6 NA TGTGCCAGCAGTTACAGGGACAGCGAAGAGACCCAGTACTTC CASSYRDSEETQYF